This T cell receptor (beta chain) was sequenced for a study of control samples from healthy donors and cancer patients. This clone was observed a single time. The CDR3 length is 16 residues. Trimming stripped 0 bases from V and 1 base from J, with 8 bases between. Germline values: CDR1 SGHKS, CDR2 YYEKEE (reference sequence). Measured with immunoSEQ multiplex PCR; TCRdb has only the in-frame clones, and not every one. The table includes 50,000 to 65,000 clones, more than 85% detected once. The sequence was obtained from a man aged 25 to 40 with colorectal cancer. The V and J genes are TRBV5-5 and TRBJ2-6; no reliable D call. Sequencing input: PBMCs. The CDR3 nucleotides are TGTGCCAGCAGCTTGGGGTGGTCGTCTGGGGCCAACGTCCTGACTTTC. This translates into CASSLGWSSGANVLTF.